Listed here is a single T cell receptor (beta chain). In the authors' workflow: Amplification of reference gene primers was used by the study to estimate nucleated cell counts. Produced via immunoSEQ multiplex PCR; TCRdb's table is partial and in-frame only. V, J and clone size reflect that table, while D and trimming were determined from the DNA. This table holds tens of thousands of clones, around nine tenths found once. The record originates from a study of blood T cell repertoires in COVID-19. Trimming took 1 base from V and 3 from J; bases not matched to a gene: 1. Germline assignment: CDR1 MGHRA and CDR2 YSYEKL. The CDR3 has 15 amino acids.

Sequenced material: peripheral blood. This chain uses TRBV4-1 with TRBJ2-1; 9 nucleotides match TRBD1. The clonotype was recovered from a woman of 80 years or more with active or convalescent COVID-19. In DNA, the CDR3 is TGCGCCAGCAGCCAAGGGGACAGGGTCTACAATGAGCAGTTCTTC. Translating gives CASSQGDRVYNEQFF.